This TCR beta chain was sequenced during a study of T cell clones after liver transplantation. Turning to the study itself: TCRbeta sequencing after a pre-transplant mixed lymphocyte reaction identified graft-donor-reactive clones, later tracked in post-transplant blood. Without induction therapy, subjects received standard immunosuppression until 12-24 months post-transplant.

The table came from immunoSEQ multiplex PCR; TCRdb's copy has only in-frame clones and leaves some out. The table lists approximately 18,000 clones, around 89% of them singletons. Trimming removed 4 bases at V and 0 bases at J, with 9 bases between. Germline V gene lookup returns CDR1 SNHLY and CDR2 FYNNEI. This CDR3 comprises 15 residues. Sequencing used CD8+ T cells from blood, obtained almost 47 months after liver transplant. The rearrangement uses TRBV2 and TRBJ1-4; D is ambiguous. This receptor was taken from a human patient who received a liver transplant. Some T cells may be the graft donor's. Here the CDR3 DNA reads TGTGCCAGCAGTGGGGTCATGGCAACTAATGAAAAACTGTTTTTT. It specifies CASSGVMATNEKLFF.